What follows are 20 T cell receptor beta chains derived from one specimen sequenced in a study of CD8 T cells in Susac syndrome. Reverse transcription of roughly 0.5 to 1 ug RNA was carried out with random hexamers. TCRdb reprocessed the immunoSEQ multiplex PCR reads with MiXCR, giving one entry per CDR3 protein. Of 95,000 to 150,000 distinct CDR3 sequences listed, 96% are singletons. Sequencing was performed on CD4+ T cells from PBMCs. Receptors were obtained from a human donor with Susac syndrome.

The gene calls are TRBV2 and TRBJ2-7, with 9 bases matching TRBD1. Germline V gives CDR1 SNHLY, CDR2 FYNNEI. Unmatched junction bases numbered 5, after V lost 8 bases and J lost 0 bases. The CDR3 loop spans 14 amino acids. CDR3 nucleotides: TGTGCCAGCTCCCGGGACAGGGCCTCCTACGAGCAGTACTTC. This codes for CASSRDRASYEQYF.

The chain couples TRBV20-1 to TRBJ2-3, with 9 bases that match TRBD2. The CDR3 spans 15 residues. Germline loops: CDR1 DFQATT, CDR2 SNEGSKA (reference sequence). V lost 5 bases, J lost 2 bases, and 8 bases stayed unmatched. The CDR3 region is CSAPPASGNTDTQYF. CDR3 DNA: TGCAGTGCTCCCCCAGCTAGCGGGAACACAGATACGCAGTATTTT.

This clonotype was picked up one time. The DNA of the CDR3 is TGCGCCAGCAGCCAGACGACTACTACCTACGAGCAGTACTTC. This translates into CASSQTTTTYEQYF. V is TRBV4-3 and J is TRBJ2-7; D is possibly TRBD2 (5 bases). The germline gives CDR1 LGHNA, CDR2 YSLEER. V gave up 3 bases and J gave up 2 bases, with 11 bases separating them. The CDR3 length is 14 residues.

CDR3 sequence (DNA): TGCGCCAGCAGTCGAACCCTCGGGACAGTAAACAATGAGCAGTTCTTC. This sequence encodes CASSRTLGTVNNEQFF. The chain employs TRBV5-1 and TRBJ2-1, with TRBD1 matching 7 bases. The CDR3 consists of 16 residues. The V gene's germline CDR1 is SGHRS and CDR2 YFSETQ. V was clipped by 5 bases and J by 5 bases; unmatched bases: 13.

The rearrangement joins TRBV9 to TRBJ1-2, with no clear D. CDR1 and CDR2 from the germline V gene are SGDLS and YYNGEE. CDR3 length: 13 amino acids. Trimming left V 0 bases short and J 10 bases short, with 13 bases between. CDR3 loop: CASSVGGRANYTF. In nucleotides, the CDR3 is TGTGCCAGCAGCGTAGGAGGTAGAGCAAACTACACCTTC.

The CDR3 sequence: CSAGRGAYEQYF. CDR3 in DNA: TGCAGTGCTGGGCGTGGGGCATACGAGCAGTACTTC. The chain is built from TRBV20-1 and TRBJ2-7; possible D gene TRBD1, 5 bases. The CDR3 has 12 residues. From germline, CDR1 is DFQATT and CDR2 SNEGSKA (reference sequence). Trimming took 5 bases from V and 4 from J, leaving 12 bases between them.

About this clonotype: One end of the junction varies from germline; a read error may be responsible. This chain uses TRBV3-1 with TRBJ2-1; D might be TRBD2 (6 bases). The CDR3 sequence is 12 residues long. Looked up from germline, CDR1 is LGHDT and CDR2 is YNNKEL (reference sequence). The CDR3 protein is CASSQVGLAFAF. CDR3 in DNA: TGTGCCAGCAGCCAAGTGGGGCTAGCGTTCGCCTTC.

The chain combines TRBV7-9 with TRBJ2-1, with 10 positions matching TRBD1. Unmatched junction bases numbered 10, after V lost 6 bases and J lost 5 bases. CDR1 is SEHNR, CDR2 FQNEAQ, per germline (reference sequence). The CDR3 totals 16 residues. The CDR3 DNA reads TGTGCCAGCAGACTCACCGGGACAGGGGAGGACAATGAGCAGTTCTTC. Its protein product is CASRLTGTGEDNEQFF.

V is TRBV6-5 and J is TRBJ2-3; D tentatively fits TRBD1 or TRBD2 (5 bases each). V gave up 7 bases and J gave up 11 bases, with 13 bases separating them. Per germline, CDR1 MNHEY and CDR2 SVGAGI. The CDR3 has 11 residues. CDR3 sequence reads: CASKTRGRQYF. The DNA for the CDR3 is TGTGCCAGCAAAACGAGGGGTAGGCAGTATTTT.

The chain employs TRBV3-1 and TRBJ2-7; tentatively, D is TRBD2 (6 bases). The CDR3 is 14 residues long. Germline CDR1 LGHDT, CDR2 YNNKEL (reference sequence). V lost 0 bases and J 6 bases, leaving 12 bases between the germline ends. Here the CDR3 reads CASSQDIQGGEQYF. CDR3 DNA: TGTGCCAGCAGCCAAGATATCCAGGGAGGCGAGCAGTACTTC.

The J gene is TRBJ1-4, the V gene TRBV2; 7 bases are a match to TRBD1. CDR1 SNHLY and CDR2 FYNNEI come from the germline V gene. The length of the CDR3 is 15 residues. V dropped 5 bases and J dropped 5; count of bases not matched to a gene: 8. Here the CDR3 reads CASSSQGIGNEKLFF. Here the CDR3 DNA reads TGTGCCAGCAGTTCACAGGGGATTGGGAATGAAAAACTGTTTTTT.

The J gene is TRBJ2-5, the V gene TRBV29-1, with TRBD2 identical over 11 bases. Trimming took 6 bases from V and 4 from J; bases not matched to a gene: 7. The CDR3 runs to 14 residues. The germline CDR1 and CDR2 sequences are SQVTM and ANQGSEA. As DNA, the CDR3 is TGCAGCGTAACTAGCGGGAGTGAGTTAGAGACCCAGTACTTC. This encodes CSVTSGSELETQYF. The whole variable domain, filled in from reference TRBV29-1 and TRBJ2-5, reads SAVISQKPSRDICQRGTSLTIQCQVDSQVTMMFWYRQQPGQSLTLIATANQGSEATYESGFVIDKFPISRPNLTFSTLTVSNMSPEDSSIYLCSVTSGSELETQYFGPGTRLLVL.

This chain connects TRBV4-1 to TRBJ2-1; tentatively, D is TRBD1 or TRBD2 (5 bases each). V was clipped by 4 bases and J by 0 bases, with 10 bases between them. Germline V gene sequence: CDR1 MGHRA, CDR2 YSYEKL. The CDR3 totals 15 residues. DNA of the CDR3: TGCGCCAGCAGCCGGGACCCGAGCTCCTACAATGAGCAGTTCTTC. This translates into CASSRDPSSYNEQFF.

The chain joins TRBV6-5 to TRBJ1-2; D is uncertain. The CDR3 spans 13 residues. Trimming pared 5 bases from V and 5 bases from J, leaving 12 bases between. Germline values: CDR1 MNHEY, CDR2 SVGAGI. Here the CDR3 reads CASSRPSKYGYTF. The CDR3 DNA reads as TGTGCCAGCAGTAGACCTTCGAAGTATGGCTACACCTTC.

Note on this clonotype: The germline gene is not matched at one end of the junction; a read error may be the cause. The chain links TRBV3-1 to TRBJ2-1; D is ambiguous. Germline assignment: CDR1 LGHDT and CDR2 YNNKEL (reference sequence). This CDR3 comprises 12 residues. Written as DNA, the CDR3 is TGTGCCAGCAGCCAAGAAGACCGCAGTATCAGGTTC. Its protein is CASSQEDRSIRF.

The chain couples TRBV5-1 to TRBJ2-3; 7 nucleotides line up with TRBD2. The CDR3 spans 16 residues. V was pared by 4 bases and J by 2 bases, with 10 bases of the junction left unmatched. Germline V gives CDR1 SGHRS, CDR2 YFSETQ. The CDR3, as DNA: TGCGCCAGCAGCCCATTGAGGGGAGGGACCACAGATACGCAGTATTTT. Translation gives CASSPLRGGTTDTQYF.

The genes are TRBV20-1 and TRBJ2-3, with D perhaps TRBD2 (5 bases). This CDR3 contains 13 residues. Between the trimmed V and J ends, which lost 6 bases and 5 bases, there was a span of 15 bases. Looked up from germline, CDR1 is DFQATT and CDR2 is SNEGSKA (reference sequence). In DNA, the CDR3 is TGCAGTGCGCAAGGACTGTTCGGAGATACGCAGTATTTT. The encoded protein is CSAQGLFGDTQYF.

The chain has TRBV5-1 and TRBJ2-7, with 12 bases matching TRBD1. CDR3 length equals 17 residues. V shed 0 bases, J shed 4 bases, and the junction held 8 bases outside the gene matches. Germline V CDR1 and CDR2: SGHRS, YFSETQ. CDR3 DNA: TGCGCCAGCAGCTTGGACCAACCGGGACAGGGGGCGTACGAGCAGTACTTC. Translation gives CASSLDQPGQGAYEQYF.

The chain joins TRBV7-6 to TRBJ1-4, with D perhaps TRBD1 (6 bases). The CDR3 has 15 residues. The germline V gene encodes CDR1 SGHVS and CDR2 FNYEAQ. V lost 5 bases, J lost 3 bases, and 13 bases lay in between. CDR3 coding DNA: TGTGCCAGCAGCCCATCCGGGACATCTAATGAAAAACTGTTTTTT. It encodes CASSPSGTSNEKLFF.

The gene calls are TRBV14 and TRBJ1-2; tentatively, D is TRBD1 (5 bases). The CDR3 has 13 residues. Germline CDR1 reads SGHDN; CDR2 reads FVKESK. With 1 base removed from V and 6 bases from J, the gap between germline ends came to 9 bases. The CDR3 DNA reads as TGTGCCAGCAGCCAAGTGCGGGGGAATGGCTACACCTTC. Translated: CASSQVRGNGYTF. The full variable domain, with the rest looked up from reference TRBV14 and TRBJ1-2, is EAGVTQFPSHSVIEKGQTVTLRCDPISGHDNLYWYRRVMGKEIKFLLHFVKESKQDESGMPNNRFLAERTGGTYSTLKVQPAELEDSGVYFCASSQVRGNGYTFGSGTRLTVV.